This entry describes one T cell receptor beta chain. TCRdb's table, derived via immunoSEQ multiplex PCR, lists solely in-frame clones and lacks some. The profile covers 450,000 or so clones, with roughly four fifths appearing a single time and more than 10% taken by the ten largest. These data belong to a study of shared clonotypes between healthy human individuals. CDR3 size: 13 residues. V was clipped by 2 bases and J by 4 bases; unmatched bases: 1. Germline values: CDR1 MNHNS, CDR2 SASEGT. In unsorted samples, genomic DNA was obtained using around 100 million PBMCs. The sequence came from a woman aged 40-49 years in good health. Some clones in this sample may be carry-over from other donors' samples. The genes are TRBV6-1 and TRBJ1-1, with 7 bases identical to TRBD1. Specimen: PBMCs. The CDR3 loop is CASSEQGGTEAFF. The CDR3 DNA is TGTGCCAGCAGTGAACAGGGGGGCACTGAAGCTTTCTTT.